This TCR beta chain stems from a study of CD8+ T cells in alopecia areata. CDR1 SGHVS and CDR2 FNYEAQ come from the germline V gene. V lost 6 bases, J lost 4 bases, and 15 bases lay in between. The CDR3 totals 15 residues. Treatment reported: oral pan-JAK inhibitor, 5-10 mg twice daily. Isolated RNA was reverse transcribed into cDNA used as the sequencing template. Generated by immunoSEQ multiplex PCR, the TCRdb table keeps only in-frame clones and is missing some. The sample consists of over 250,000 clones, 60% of them appearing once. The sample was CD4+ T cells sorted from blood, taken at week 52, from a patient treated with tofacitinib. The sequence came from a human donor with alopecia areata. The J gene is TRBJ1-4, the V gene TRBV7-6; D ambiguous. CDR3 coding DNA: TGTGCCAGCAGTGCTGTCCCGGGGAATAATGAAAAACTGTTTTTT. Translation gives CASSAVPGNNEKLFF.